This T cell receptor beta chain emerged from a study of identical twins. There are 14 residues in the CDR3. V shed 5 bases, J shed 2 bases, and the junction held 5 bases outside the gene matches. The table lists this clonotype with many counts. Its antigen is undetermined. Template switching introduced a universal primer site, and the cDNA bore unique molecular identifiers. TCRdb reprocessed the 5' RACE reads with MiXCR, giving one entry per CDR3 protein. The profile shows hundreds of thousands of distinct CDR3 sequences, 7.5% to 9.5% of them singletons. Regarding the study as a whole: For monozygotic twins, models underestimated out-of-frame TCR alpha sharing.

This same sample was also part of a study on yellow fever vaccine responses in identical twins.

The TCR originated in a woman younger than 35 in good health. The sequencing sample was made of CD8+ T cells sorted from blood. The rearrangement uses TRBV12-3 or TRBV12-4 and TRBJ2-5; 7 bases match TRBD1. The CDR3 nucleotides are TGTGCCAGCAGTGGGCCGGACAGGCAAGAGACCCAGTACTTC. This translates into CASSGPDRQETQYF.